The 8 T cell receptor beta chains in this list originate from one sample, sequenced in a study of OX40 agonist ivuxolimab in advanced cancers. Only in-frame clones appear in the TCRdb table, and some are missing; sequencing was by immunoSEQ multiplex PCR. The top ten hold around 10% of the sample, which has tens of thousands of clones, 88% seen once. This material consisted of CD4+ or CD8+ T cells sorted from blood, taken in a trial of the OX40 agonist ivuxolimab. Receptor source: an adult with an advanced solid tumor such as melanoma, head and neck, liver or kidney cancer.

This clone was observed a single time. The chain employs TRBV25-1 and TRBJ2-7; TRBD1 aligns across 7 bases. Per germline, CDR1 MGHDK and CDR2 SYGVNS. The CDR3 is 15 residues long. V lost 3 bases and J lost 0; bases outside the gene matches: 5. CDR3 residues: CASSDLGDSSYEQYF. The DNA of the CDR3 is TGTGCCAGCAGTGATCTAGGGGACAGCTCCTACGAGCAGTACTTC.

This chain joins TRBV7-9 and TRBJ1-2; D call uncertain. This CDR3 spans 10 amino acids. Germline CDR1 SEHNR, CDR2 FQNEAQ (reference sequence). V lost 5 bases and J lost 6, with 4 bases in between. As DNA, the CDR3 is TGTGCCAGCAGCCTCAATGGCTACACCTTC. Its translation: CASSLNGYTF.

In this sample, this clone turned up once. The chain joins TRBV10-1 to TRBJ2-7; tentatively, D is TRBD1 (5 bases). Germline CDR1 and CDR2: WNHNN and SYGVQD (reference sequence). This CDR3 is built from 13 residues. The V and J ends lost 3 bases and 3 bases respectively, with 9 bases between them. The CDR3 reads CASSEGVNYEQYF. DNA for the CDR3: TGCGCCAGCAGTGAAGGGGTGAACTACGAGCAGTACTTC.

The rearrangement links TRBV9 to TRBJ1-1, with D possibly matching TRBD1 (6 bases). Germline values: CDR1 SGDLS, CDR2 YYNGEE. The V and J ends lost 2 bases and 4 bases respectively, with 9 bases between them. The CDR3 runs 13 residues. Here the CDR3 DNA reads TGTGCCAGCAGCGTGAGGGGGACCACTGAAGCTTTCTTT. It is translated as CASSVRGTTEAFF.

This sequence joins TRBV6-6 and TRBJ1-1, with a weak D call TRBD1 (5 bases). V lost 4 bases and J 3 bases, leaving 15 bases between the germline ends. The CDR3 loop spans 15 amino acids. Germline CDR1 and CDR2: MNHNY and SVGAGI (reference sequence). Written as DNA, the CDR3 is TGTGCCAGCAGTTCTCGGACGGGGGAGGACACTGAAGCTTTCTTT. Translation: CASSSRTGEDTEAFF.

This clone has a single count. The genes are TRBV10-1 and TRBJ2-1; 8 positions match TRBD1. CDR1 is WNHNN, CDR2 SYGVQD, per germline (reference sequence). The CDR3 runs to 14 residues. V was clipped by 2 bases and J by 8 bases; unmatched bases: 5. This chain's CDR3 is CASSEGQGPDEQFF. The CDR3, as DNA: TGCGCCAGCAGTGAGGGACAGGGTCCCGATGAGCAGTTCTTC.

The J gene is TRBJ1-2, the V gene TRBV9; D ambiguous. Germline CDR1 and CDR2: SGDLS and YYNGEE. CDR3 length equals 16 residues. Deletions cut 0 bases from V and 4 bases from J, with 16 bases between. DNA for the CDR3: TGTGCCAGCAGCGTAGGGGCCCCCCACCCCTCCTATGGCTACACCTTC. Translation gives CASSVGAPHPSYGYTF. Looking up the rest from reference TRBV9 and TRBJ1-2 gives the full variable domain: DSGVTQTPKHLITATGQRVTLRCSPRSGDLSVYWYQQSLDQGLQFLIQYYNGEERAKGNILERFSAQQFPDLHSELNLSSLELGDSALYFCASSVGAPHPSYGYTFGSGTRLTVV.

In DNA form, the CDR3 reads TGTGCCAGCAGTTACGGCCATACCTACGAGCAGTACTTC. It translates to CASSYGHTYEQYF. The chain links TRBV6-6 to TRBJ2-7; no firm D call. The CDR3 contains 13 residues. The germline V and J ends were trimmed by 2 bases and 2 bases, with 7 bases remaining between them. Germline CDR1 and CDR2: MNHNY and SVGAGI (reference sequence).